This T cell receptor (beta chain) was sequenced in a study of identical twins. The study's findings and limits: Models underestimated out-of-frame TCR alpha sharing in monozygotic twins.

This clonotype was recorded many times. Its specificity is not known. Germline CDR1 is SEHNR and CDR2 is FQNEAQ (reference sequence). The CDR3 runs 13 residues. V lost 2 bases and J lost 8, with 7 bases in between. TCRdb redid the calling of the 5' RACE reads with MiXCR, one entry per CDR3 protein. Counted here are about 340,000 distinct CDR3 sequences, approximately 9.1% occurring once; the ten biggest clones make up over 7%. This rearrangement joins TRBV7-9 to TRBJ1-6; D remains ambiguous. Sequencing input: naive T cells sorted from blood. This receptor was obtained from a woman aged 50 to 65 in good health. The CDR3 coding sequence is TGTGCCAGCAGCTTACACGGGGATTCACCCCTCCACTTT. This sequence encodes CASSLHGDSPLHF.